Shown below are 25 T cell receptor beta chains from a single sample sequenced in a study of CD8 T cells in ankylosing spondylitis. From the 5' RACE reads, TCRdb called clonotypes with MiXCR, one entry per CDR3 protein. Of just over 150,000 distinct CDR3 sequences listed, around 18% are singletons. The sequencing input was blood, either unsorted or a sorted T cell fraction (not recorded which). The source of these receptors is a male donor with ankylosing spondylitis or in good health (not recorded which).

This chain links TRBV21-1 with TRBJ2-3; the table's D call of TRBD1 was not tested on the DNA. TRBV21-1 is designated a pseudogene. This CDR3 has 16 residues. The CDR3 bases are TGTGCCAGCACGATCCATCCGGACAATAGCACAGATACGCAGTATTTT. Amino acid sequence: CASTIHPDNSTDTQYF.

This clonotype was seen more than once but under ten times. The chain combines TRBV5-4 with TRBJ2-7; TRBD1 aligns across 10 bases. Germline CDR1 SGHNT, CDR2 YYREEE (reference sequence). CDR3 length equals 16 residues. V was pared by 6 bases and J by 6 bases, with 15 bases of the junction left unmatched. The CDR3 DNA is TGTGCCAGCACCAGCGCTCGGGGCGGGGACAGGGGCGAGCAGTACTTC. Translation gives CASTSARGGDRGEQYF.

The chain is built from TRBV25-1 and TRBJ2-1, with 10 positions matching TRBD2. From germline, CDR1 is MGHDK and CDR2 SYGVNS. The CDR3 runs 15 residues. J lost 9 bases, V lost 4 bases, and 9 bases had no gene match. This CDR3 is CASSVPLAGETEQFF. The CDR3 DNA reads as TGTGCCAGCAGTGTTCCCCTAGCGGGAGAAACTGAGCAGTTCTTC. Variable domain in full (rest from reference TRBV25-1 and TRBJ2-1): EADIYQTPRYLVIGTGKKITLECSQTMGHDKMYWYQQDPGMELHLIHYSYGVNSTEKGDLSSESTVSRIRTEHFPLTLESARPSHTSQYLCASSVPLAGETEQFFGPGTRLTVL.

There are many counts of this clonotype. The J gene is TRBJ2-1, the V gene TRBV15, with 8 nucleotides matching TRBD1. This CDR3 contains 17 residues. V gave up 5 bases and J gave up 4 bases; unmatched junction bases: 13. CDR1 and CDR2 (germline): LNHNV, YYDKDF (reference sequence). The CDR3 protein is CATSERTGTFDYNEQFF. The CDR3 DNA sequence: TGTGCCACCAGCGAGAGGACAGGGACCTTTGATTACAATGAGCAGTTCTTC. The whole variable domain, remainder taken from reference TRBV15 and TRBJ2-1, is DAMVIQNPRYQVTQFGKPVTLSCSQTLNHNVMYWYQQKSSQAPKLLFHYYDKDFNNEADTPDNFQSRRPNTSFCFLDIRSPGLGDTAMYLCATSERTGTFDYNEQFFGPGTRLTVL.

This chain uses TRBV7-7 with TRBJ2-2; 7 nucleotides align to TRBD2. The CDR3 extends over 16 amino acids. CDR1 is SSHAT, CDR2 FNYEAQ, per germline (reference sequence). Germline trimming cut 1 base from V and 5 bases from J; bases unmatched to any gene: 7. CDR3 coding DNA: TGTGCCAGCAGCTTAGGGAGCGGGATCAGTACCGGGGAGCTGTTTTTT. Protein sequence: CASSLGSGISTGELFF.

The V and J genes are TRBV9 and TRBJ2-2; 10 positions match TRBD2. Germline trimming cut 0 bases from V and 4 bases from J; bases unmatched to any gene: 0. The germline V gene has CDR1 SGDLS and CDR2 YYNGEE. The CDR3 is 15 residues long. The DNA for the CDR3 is TGTGCCAGCAGCGTAGGGACTAGCGGCACCGGGGAGCTGTTTTTT. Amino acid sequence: CASSVGTSGTGELFF.

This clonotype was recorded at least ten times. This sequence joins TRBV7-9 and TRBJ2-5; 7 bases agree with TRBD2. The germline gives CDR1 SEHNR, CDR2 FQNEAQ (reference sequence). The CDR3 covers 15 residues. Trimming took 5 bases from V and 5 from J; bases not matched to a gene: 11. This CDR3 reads CASSNHLGTTETQYF. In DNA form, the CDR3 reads TGTGCCAGCAGCAACCACCTCGGGACTACCGAGACCCAGTACTTC.

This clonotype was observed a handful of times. The CDR3 bases are TGTGCCAGCAGTTTATCCAGAGCCCAGCCCCAGCATTTT. Translating it yields CASSLSRAQPQHF. The chain has TRBV27 and TRBJ1-5; D is unclear. The germline gives CDR1 MNHEY, CDR2 SMNVEV (reference sequence). V was cut by 0 bases and J by 7 bases, with 7 bases left in between. This CDR3 comprises 13 residues.

DNA of the CDR3: TGTGCCAGCAGCTTAAAAACAGCCCCCCTCCACTTT. It encodes CASSLKTAPLHF. The V call is TRBV7-2, the J call TRBJ1-6; D is unresolved. CDR3 length equals 12 residues. V lost 2 bases to trimming and J lost 13 bases, with 9 bases between them. Germline CDR1 reads SGHTA; CDR2 reads FQGNSA.

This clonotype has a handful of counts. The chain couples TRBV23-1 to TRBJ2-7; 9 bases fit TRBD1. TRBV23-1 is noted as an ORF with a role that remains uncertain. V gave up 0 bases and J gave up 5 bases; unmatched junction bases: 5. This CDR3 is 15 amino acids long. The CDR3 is CASSQSRDREDEQYF. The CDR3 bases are TGCGCCAGCAGTCAATCCCGGGACAGGGAAGACGAGCAGTACTTC.

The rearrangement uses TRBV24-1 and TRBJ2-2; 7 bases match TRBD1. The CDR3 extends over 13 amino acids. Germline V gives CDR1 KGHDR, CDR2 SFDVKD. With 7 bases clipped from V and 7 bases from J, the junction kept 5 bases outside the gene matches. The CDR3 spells CATSLQGIGELFF. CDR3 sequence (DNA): TGTGCCACCAGCCTACAGGGGATCGGGGAGCTGTTTTTT.

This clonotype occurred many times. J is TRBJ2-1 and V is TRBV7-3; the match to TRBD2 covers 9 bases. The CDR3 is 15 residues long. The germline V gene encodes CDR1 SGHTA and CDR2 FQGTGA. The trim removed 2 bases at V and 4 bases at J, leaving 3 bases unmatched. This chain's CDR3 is CASSLASGVYNEQFF. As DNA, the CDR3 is TGTGCCAGCAGCTTAGCTAGCGGGGTTTACAATGAGCAGTTCTTC.

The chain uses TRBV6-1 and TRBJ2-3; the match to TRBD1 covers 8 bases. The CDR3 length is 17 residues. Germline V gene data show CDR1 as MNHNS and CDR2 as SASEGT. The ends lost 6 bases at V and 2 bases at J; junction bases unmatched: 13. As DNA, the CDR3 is TGTGCCAGCAGCAGATACAGTAGACAGGGGACCACAGATACGCAGTATTTT. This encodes CASSRYSRQGTTDTQYF.

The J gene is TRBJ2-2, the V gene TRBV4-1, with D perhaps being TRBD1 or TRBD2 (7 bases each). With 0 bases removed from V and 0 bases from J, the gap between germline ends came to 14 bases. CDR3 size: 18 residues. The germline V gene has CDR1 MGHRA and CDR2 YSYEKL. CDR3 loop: CASSQEWEGTANTGELFF. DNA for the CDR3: TGCGCCAGCAGCCAAGAGTGGGAGGGGACAGCGAACACCGGGGAGCTGTTTTTT.

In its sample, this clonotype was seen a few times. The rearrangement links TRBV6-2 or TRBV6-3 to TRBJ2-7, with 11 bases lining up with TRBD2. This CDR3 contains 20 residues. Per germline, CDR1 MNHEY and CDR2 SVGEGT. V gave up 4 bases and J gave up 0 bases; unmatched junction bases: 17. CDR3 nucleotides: TGTGCCAGCAGTTGGTCCCCGACCTCTAGCGGGAGGAGAAGCTCCTACGAGCAGTACTTC. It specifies CASSWSPTSSGRRSSYEQYF.

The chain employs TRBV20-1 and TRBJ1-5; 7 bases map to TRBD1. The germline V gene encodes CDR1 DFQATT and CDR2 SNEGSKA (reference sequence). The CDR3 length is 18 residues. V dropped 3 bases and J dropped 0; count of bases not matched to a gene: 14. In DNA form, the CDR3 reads TGCAGTGCTAGGGAACCCCTAGGGGGCCCATATAGCAATCAGCCCCAGCATTTT. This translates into CSAREPLGGPYSNQPQHF.

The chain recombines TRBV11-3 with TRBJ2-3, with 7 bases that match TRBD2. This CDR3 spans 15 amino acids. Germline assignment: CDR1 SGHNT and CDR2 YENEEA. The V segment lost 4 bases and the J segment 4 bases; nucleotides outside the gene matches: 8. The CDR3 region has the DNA TGTGCCAGCAGCTCGGGACTATTTTTGGCAGATACGCAGTATTTT. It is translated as CASSSGLFLADTQYF.

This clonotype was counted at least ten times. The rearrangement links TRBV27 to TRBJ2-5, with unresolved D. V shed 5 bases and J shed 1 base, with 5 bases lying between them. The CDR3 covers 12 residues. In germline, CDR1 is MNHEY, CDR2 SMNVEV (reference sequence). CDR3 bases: TGTGCCAGCAGTACCTCCCAAGAGACCCAGTACTTC. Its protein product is CASSTSQETQYF.

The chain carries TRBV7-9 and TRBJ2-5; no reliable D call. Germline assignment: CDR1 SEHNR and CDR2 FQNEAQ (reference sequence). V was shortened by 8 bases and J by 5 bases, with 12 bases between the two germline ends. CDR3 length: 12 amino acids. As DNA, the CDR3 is TGTGCCAGCGGCACCCTGGGGGAGACCCAGTACTTC. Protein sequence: CASGTLGETQYF.

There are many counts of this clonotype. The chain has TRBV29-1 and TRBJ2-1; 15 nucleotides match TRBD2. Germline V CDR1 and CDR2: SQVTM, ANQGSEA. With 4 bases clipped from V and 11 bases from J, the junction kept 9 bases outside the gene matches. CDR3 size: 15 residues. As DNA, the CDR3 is TGCAGCGTTGGCTCCGGGACTAGCGGGAGGTCCCAGCAGTTCTTC. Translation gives CSVGSGTSGRSQQFF.

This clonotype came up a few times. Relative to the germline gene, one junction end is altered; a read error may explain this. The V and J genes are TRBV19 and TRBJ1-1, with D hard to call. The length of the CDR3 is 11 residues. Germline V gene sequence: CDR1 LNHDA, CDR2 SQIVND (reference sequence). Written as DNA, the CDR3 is TGTGCCAGCAGTATACGTTGGATGGCTTTCTTT. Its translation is CASSIRWMAFF.

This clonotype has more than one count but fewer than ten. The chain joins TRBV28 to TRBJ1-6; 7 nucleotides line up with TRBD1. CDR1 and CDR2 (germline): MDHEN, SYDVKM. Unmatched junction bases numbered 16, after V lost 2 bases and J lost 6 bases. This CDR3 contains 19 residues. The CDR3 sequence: CASSLPRQGLRTLNSPLHF. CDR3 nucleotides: TGTGCCAGCAGTTTACCGAGACAGGGTCTGCGAACGCTTAATTCACCCCTCCACTTT.

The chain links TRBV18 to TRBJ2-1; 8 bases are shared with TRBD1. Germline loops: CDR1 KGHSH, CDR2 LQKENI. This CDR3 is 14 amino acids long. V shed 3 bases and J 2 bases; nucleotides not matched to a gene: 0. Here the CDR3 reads CASSPGQAYNEQFF. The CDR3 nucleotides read TGTGCCAGCTCACCGGGACAGGCCTACAATGAGCAGTTCTTC.

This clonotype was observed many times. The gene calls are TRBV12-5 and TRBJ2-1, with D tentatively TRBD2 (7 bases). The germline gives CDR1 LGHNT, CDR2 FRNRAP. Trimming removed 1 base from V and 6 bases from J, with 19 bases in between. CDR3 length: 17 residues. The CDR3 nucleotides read TGTGCTAGTGGTTTGGACCCGGGGGGCCCAGGGCGCAATGAGCAGTTCTTC. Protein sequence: CASGLDPGGPGRNEQFF.

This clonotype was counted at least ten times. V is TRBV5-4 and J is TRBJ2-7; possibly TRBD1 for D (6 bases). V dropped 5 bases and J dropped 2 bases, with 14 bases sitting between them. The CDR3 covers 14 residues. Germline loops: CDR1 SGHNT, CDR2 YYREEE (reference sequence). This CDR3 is CASSTGTFPYEQYF. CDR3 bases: TGTGCCAGCAGTACCGGGACATTTCCCTACGAGCAGTACTTC.